The rows below give T cell receptor beta chains drawn from one sample of a study of cytomegalovirus exposure and HLA in healthy donors. Using immunoSEQ multiplex PCR, the repertoire was profiled, and TCRdb retains in-frame clones only, with some absent. Among around 96,000 clones, 80% were seen once, and the ten largest hold over 2%. The material sequenced was PBMCs. The receptor set was obtained from a man between 18 and 35 years old in good health and CMV-seronegative. The CDR3 runs from the conserved cysteine through the conserved F or W. A D gene is named only where the DNA matches it firmly. Size is stated for part of the rows, as once, few or many counts, or as a class when the clone is expanded.

clone_size	v_call	d_call	j_call	cdr3_aa	cdr3_nt
-	TRBV9	TRBD2	TRBJ2-7	CASSVRGDVGSYEQYF	TGTGCCAGCAGCGTTCGGGGGGACGTTGGCTCCTACGAGCAGTACTTC
few	TRBV7-6	-	TRBJ2-5	CASSLGTRQETQYF	TGTGCCAGCAGCTTAGGTACCAGGCAAGAGACCCAGTACTTC
-	TRBV5-4	TRBD2	TRBJ2-1	CASSFRLAEYNEQFF	TGTGCCAGCAGCTTCAGACTAGCGGAATACAATGAGCAGTTCTTC
-	TRBV27	TRBD2	TRBJ2-3	CASSFIAGVGGDTQYF	TGTGCCAGCAGTTTCATAGCGGGGGTCGGTGGAGATACGCAGTATTTT
once	TRBV19	-	TRBJ1-2	CASSITGGAAPNYGYTF	TGTGCCAGTAGTATAACTGGGGGGGCCGCGCCTAACTATGGCTACACCTTC
-	TRBV7-9	-	TRBJ2-1	CASSPPNEQFF	TGTGCCAGCAGCCCCCCGAATGAGCAGTTCTTC
-	TRBV19	-	TRBJ1-1	CASSIRERALVAFF	TGTGCCAGTAGTATCAGGGAGCGGGCCTTGGTAGCTTTCTTT
-	TRBV6-1	-	TRBJ1-5	CASRGRVNQPQHF	TGTGCCTCTCGAGGGAGGGTCAATCAGCCCCAGCATTTT
once	TRBV4-2	-	TRBJ2-7	CASSPSSGLWGEQYF	TGTGCCAGCAGCCCTTCGTCCGGACTGTGGGGTGAGCAGTACTTC
once	TRBV19	-	TRBJ1-3	CASRPVWTVGSGNTIYF	TGTGCCAGTAGACCCGTATGGACAGTCGGCTCTGGAAACACCATATATTTT
-	TRBV5-1	TRBD1	TRBJ2-3	CASIPGQGSDTQYF	TGCGCCAGCATTCCGGGACAGGGGTCAGATACGCAGTATTTT
-	TRBV5-8	TRBD2	TRBJ2-1	CASSFRGGGSEQFF	TGTGCCAGCAGCTTTAGGGGCGGGGGTAGTGAGCAGTTCTTC